A single sample gave rise to the 30 T cell receptor beta chains below, sequenced in a study of blood T cell repertoires in COVID-19. Assay: immunoSEQ multiplex PCR; the TCRdb copy retains only in-frame clones and omits some. The sample lists around 260,000 clones, around four fifths occurring once. The source material was peripheral blood. These receptors came from a man between 60 and 75 years old with acute or convalescent COVID-19.

This clone showed up just once. The chain employs TRBV9 and TRBJ2-5; 7 positions match TRBD1. V gave up 2 bases and J gave up 4 bases; unmatched junction bases: 14. The CDR3 runs 17 residues. Germline CDR1 SGDLS, CDR2 YYNGEE. CDR3 loop: CASSVGTVDGMLETQYF. The CDR3 DNA reads TGTGCCAGCAGCGTGGGGACAGTGGACGGTATGCTAGAGACCCAGTACTTC. Using reference TRBV9 and TRBJ2-5 for the parts outside the CDR3, the full variable domain is DSGVTQTPKHLITATGQRVTLRCSPRSGDLSVYWYQQSLDQGLQFLIQYYNGEERAKGNILERFSAQQFPDLHSELNLSSLELGDSALYFCASSVGTVDGMLETQYFGPGTRLLVL.

The rearrangement uses TRBV9 and TRBJ2-7, with 10 bases lining up with TRBD2. The CDR3 runs 16 residues. V trimming: 0 bases; J trimming: 2 bases; junction bases outside the gene matches: 5. Germline CDR1 reads SGDLS; CDR2 reads YYNGEE. CDR3 sequence reads: CASSVEVAGGPYEQYF. In DNA, the CDR3 is TGTGCCAGCAGCGTAGAAGTAGCGGGAGGACCCTACGAGCAGTACTTC.

The genes are TRBV4-3 and TRBJ2-1, with 9 bases aligning to TRBD2. Trimming removed 5 bases from V and 0 bases from J; junction bases left unmatched: 5. The CDR3 runs to 16 residues. Germline V lookup: CDR1 LGHNA, CDR2 YSLEER. The CDR3 protein is CASSSSGGISYNEQFF. The CDR3 DNA reads as TGCGCCAGCAGCTCAAGCGGGGGGATCTCCTACAATGAGCAGTTCTTC.

The rearrangement uses TRBV29-1 and TRBJ2-1; TRBD2 matches 10 bases. The J segment lost 9 bases and the V segment lost 4 bases, leaving 15 bases of the junction unmatched. In germline, CDR1 is SQVTM, CDR2 ANQGSEA. The CDR3 sequence is 16 residues long. The CDR3: CSVGASGRVVTGEQFF. Here the CDR3 DNA reads TGCAGCGTTGGGGCTAGCGGGAGAGTAGTTACCGGTGAGCAGTTCTTC.

The chain combines TRBV7-6 with TRBJ2-7; D possibly corresponds to TRBD1 (6 bases). The V end lost 6 bases, the J end lost 0 bases, and 15 bases lay between the germline ends. Germline V gene data show CDR1 as SGHVS and CDR2 as FNYEAQ. The CDR3 length is 15 residues. The CDR3 DNA follows: TGTGCCAGCAGACCTCTCCCAGGGGACTCCTACGAGCAGTACTTC. This encodes CASRPLPGDSYEQYF.

The V call is TRBV11-1, the J call TRBJ1-1; weak D call: TRBD1 (6 bases). CDR3 length: 12 amino acids. V was trimmed by 5 bases and J by 8 bases, leaving 12 bases between them. Germline-derived CDR1 and CDR2 are SGHAT and FQDESV (reference sequence). The CDR3 DNA reads TGTGCCAGCAGCGTGGGGGCAGGGGAAGCTTTCTTT. This encodes CASSVGAGEAFF.

V and J are TRBV9 and TRBJ2-7; D is perhaps TRBD1 (5 bases). CDR1 is SGDLS and CDR2 is YYNGEE in the germline V gene. CDR3 length equals 13 residues. With 0 bases removed from V and 4 bases from J, the gap between germline ends came to 8 bases. The CDR3 here is CASSVVSGYEQYF. CDR3 DNA: TGTGCCAGCAGCGTAGTCTCAGGGTACGAGCAGTACTTC.

The gene calls are TRBV28 and TRBJ1-2, with a tentative D call TRBD1 (5 bases). Germline V gene lookup returns CDR1 MDHEN and CDR2 SYDVKM. With 3 bases removed from V and 2 bases from J, the gap between germline ends came to 7 bases. There are 13 residues in the CDR3. The CDR3 loop is CASSLEGNYGYTF. For the CDR3, the DNA is TGTGCCAGCAGTTTGGAGGGGAACTATGGCTACACCTTC.

V gene TRBV3-1 (or the pseudogene TRBV3-2) combines with J gene TRBJ1-1; D might be TRBD1 (6 bases). This CDR3 is 13 amino acids long. The germline gives CDR1 LGHDT, CDR2 YNNKEL (reference sequence). V was pared by 2 bases and J by 9 bases, with 13 bases between. CDR3 residues: CASSQYLDRKAFF. The DNA of the CDR3 is TGTGCCAGCAGCCAATACCTGGACAGAAAAGCTTTCTTT.

This chain joins TRBV29-1 and TRBJ2-1; possibly TRBD1 for D (5 bases). The V gene's germline CDR1 is SQVTM and CDR2 ANQGSEA. V lost 1 base and J lost 2, with 12 bases in between. The CDR3 sequence is 15 residues long. The CDR3 DNA reads as TGCAGCGTTGAAGGGACAAGGGCCCCCTACAATGAGCAGTTCTTC. Translated: CSVEGTRAPYNEQFF.

The gene calls are TRBV28 and TRBJ1-5; 8 nucleotides align to TRBD1. CDR3 length equals 14 residues. Trimming took 6 bases from V and 5 from J; bases not matched to a gene: 6. CDR1 and CDR2 from the germline V gene are MDHEN and SYDVKM. The CDR3 loop is CASSLQGDHQPQHF. In nucleotides, the CDR3 is TGTGCCAGCAGCTTACAGGGGGACCATCAGCCCCAGCATTTT.

This sequence joins TRBV21-1 and TRBJ2-5; TRBD2 is taken as the D call from the table, unchecked against the DNA. TRBV21-1 is shown as a pseudogene. The CDR3 is 18 amino acids. The CDR3 sequence is CASSKGGDPDTSGETQYF. CDR3 in DNA: TGTGCCAGCAGCAAAGGGGGGGACCCTGACACCTCAGGAGAGACCCAGTACTTC.

The sample holds a few counts of this clone. The chain combines TRBV6-5 with TRBJ1-6; D gene ambiguous. The V gene lost 6 bases and the J gene lost 7 bases, with 7 bases spanning the gap. Germline CDR1 MNHEY, CDR2 SVGAGI. This CDR3 has 12 amino acids. This chain's CDR3 is CASRTYNSPLHF. The CDR3 region has the DNA TGTGCCAGCAGAACATACAATTCACCCCTCCACTTT.

The V call is TRBV18, the J call TRBJ1-2; 8 bases align to TRBD1. V was pared by 6 bases and J by 4 bases, with 16 bases of the junction left unmatched. The CDR3 is 17 amino acids. Germline V gene sequence: CDR1 KGHSH, CDR2 LQKENI. The CDR3 protein is CASSTNPPGQVTYGYTF. CDR3 DNA: TGTGCCAGCTCCACAAATCCCCCGGGACAGGTTACCTATGGCTACACCTTC.

This clone was found once. The chain employs TRBV5-1 and TRBJ2-5; 8 nucleotides match TRBD1. This CDR3 has 14 amino acids. CDR1 is SGHRS, CDR2 YFSETQ, per germline. Trimming removed 0 bases from V and 9 bases from J; junction bases left unmatched: 7. CDR3 DNA: TGCGCCAGCAGCTTGGCCCCGGACAGGGAGCCCCAGTACTTC. Its protein product is CASSLAPDREPQYF.

This chain joins TRBV5-1 and TRBJ2-5, with D perhaps matching TRBD1 (6 bases). V was trimmed by 0 bases and J by 5 bases, leaving 8 bases between them. From germline, CDR1 is SGHRS and CDR2 YFSETQ. CDR3 length equals 13 residues. For the CDR3, the DNA is TGCGCCAGCAGCTTGGGGGGGCTGGAGACCCAGTACTTC. Amino acid sequence: CASSLGGLETQYF. Together with reference TRBV5-1 and TRBJ2-5, the CDR3 gives the full variable domain: KAGVTQTPRYLIKTRGQQVTLSCSPISGHRSVSWYQQTPGQGLQFLFEYFSETQRNKGNFPGRFSGRQFSNSRSEMNVSTLELGDSALYLCASSLGGLETQYFGPGTRLLVL.

This clone was counted a few times. This sequence joins TRBV3-1 (or the pseudogene TRBV3-2) and TRBJ2-1; TRBD2 matches 13 bases. With V trimmed by 1 base and J by 8 bases, 8 bases remained unmatched. The CDR3 runs to 17 residues. Germline CDR1 reads LGHDT; CDR2 reads YNNKEL (reference sequence). This CDR3 is CASSQVRTSGRADEQFF. CDR3 DNA sequence: TGTGCCAGCAGCCAAGTAAGAACTAGCGGGAGGGCCGATGAGCAGTTCTTC.

Here the CDR3 DNA reads TGTGCCAGCAGACCAGGAGGGGATACGCAGTATTTT. Translating gives CASRPGGDTQYF. V gene TRBV12-3 or TRBV12-4 combines with J gene TRBJ2-3; a possible D gene is TRBD2 (6 bases). Trimming took off 6 bases at V and 6 bases at J, with 10 bases between the two ends. The CDR3 spans 12 residues.

The gene calls are TRBV7-2 and TRBJ1-6, with D unclear. CDR3 length equals 15 residues. The germline gives CDR1 SGHTA, CDR2 FQGNSA. Trimming shortened V by 2 bases and J by 6 bases, and 11 bases separated the two germline ends. The CDR3, as DNA: TGTGCCAGCAGCTTATGGAGGGTTGGTAATTCACCCCTCCACTTT. It translates to CASSLWRVGNSPLHF.

DNA of the CDR3: TGTGCCAGCACTACCTCCGGACAGGGGAACTATGGCTACACCTTC. Its translation: CASTTSGQGNYGYTF. The chain has TRBV28 and TRBJ1-2, with 9 nucleotides matching TRBD1. CDR1 MDHEN and CDR2 SYDVKM come from the germline V gene. The CDR3 runs 15 residues. Trimming took 7 bases from V and 2 from J; bases not matched to a gene: 8.

This clone appeared a few times. The chain carries TRBV19 and TRBJ1-2, with 7 bases identical to TRBD1. V dropped 5 bases and J dropped 13; count of bases not matched to a gene: 16. CDR3 length: 14 residues. In germline, CDR1 is LNHDA, CDR2 SQIVND (reference sequence). The CDR3 loop reads CASSPKDRDIFGTF. The CDR3 nucleotides read TGTGCCAGTAGTCCGAAAGACAGGGATATTTTCGGCACCTTC.

The chain employs TRBV10-3 and TRBJ1-2; D may be TRBD1 (6 bases). This CDR3 is built from 14 residues. Looked up from germline, CDR1 is ENHRY and CDR2 is SYGVKD. The V end was cut by 3 bases, the J end by 8 bases, with 16 bases between. Here the CDR3 DNA reads TGTGCCATCAGTGAAAGACAGGACCAGTTGGGCTACACCTTC. This codes for CAISERQDQLGYTF.

The rearrangement links TRBV7-3 to TRBJ2-3, with 7 bases identical to TRBD2. The CDR3 sequence is 14 residues long. The V gene end was trimmed by 5 bases and the J gene end by 1 base; junction bases not matched to a gene: 3. Germline CDR1 and CDR2: SGHTA and FQGTGA. Here the CDR3 reads CASSPGLGTDTQYF. CDR3 sequence (DNA): TGTGCCAGCAGCCCCGGACTAGGCACAGATACGCAGTATTTT.

This chain joins TRBV6-5 and TRBJ2-7; 7 nucleotides line up with TRBD1. The CDR3 runs to 15 residues. Germline V gives CDR1 MNHEY, CDR2 SVGAGI. V lost 5 bases to trimming and J lost 0 bases; unmatched junction nucleotides: 7. The CDR3 DNA reads TGTGCCAGCAGTCCGGACAGGCGCGTCTCCTACGAGCAGTACTTC. This translates into CASSPDRRVSYEQYF.

This clone was observed many times. The CDR3 is CASSQRVAGVRVKSGEQYF. For the CDR3, the DNA is TGCGCCAGCAGCCAAAGGGTAGCGGGAGTGCGCGTTAAGTCGGGCGAGCAGTACTTC. V gene TRBV4-1 combines with J gene TRBJ2-7; TRBD2 matches at 9 bases. Trimming took 2 bases from V and 6 from J; bases not matched to a gene: 20. The CDR3 runs 19 residues. CDR1 is MGHRA and CDR2 is YSYEKL in the germline V gene.

The V and J genes are TRBV9 and TRBJ2-2, with D possibly matching TRBD1 (7 bases). Per germline, CDR1 SGDLS and CDR2 YYNGEE. This CDR3 is 14 amino acids long. V was shortened by 2 bases and J by 6 bases, with 11 bases between the two germline ends. The CDR3 here is CASSVQGEAGELFF. In DNA, the CDR3 is TGTGCCAGCAGCGTCCAGGGGGAGGCCGGGGAGCTGTTTTTT.

This chain joins TRBV18 and TRBJ1-1, with 7 bases lining up with TRBD1. V gave up 3 bases and J gave up 0 bases; unmatched junction bases: 4. The CDR3 has 15 residues. CDR1 KGHSH and CDR2 LQKENI come from the germline V gene. CDR3 region: CASSPGQQMNTEAFF. The CDR3, as DNA: TGTGCCAGCTCACCGGGACAGCAAATGAACACTGAAGCTTTCTTT.

This clone was seen once. The genes are TRBV5-1 and TRBJ1-6; D perhaps matches TRBD1 (5 bases). The CDR3 is 14 amino acids. The V gene lost 4 bases and the J gene lost 6 bases, with 11 bases spanning the gap. Germline CDR1 and CDR2: SGHRS and YFSETQ. CDR3 residues: CASSTGHSNSPLHF. In nucleotides, the CDR3 is TGCGCCAGCAGCACCGGACATAGTAATTCACCCCTCCACTTT.

The chain has TRBV14 and TRBJ2-1; TRBD2 aligns across 7 bases. V lost 7 bases and J lost 4; bases outside the gene matches: 10. The CDR3 sequence is 15 residues long. The V gene's germline CDR1 is SGHDN and CDR2 FVKESK. CDR3 coding DNA: TGTGCCAGCACTCTTGGGGGAGGGCCTTACAATGAGCAGTTCTTC. Translation gives CASTLGGGPYNEQFF.

The rearrangement links TRBV6-5 to TRBJ2-7; 8 nucleotides align to TRBD2. CDR3 length: 16 amino acids. Germline V gives CDR1 MNHEY, CDR2 SVGAGI. After removal of 0 bases from V and 3 bases from J, the junction contained 7 bases not matched to a gene. CDR3 sequence: CASSYSSSGSLYEQYF. In nucleotides, the CDR3 is TGTGCCAGCAGTTACTCGTCCAGCGGGAGTCTCTACGAGCAGTACTTC.